Here is one T cell receptor beta chain with its context. Libraries were prepared by immunoSEQ multiplex PCR; TCRdb keeps only in-frame clonotypes and omits some of them. Of about 29,000 clones listed, roughly nine tenths were seen once; the top ten hold about 3.6%. This entry is derived from a study of control samples from healthy donors and cancer patients. The ends were cut back, 9 bases at V and 2 bases at J, with 13 bases in the middle. The length of the CDR3 is 13 residues. The rearrangement joins TRBV12-3 or TRBV12-4 to TRBJ1-2, with D possibly TRBD1 on 5 matching bases. The sequenced sample consisted of formalin-fixed, paraffin-embedded tissue. The sequence came from a female donor with melanoma. The CDR3 DNA sequence: TGTGCCAGTTTACGCAGGGCGAACTATGGCTACACCTTC. Its protein product is CASLRRANYGYTF.